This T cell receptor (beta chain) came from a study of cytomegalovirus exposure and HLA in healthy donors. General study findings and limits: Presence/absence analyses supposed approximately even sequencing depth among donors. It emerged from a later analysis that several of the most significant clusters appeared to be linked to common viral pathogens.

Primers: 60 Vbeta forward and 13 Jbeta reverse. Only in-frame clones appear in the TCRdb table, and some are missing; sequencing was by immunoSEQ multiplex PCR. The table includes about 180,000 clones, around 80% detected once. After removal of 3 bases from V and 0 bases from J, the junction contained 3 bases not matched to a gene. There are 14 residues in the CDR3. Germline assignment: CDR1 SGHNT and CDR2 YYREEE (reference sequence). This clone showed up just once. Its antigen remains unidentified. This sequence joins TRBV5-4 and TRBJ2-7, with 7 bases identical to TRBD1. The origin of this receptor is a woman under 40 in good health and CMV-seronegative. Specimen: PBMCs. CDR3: CASSSQGTSYEQYF. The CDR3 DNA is TGTGCCAGCAGCTCACAGGGGACCTCCTACGAGCAGTACTTC.